This entry features one TCR beta chain sequence. The antigen remains undetermined. This sample stems from a study of graft-versus-host responses after intestinal transplantation. Points from the study as a whole: Some GvH clones appeared in ileal mucosa or blood before recipient bone marrow.

Germline V gene sequence: CDR1 SGHNT, CDR2 YYREEE (reference sequence). The J segment lost 5 bases and the V segment lost 2 bases, leaving 6 bases of the junction unmatched. The CDR3 covers 15 residues. The data were produced by immunoSEQ multiplex PCR, yet TCRdb's version contains in-frame clones alone and is incomplete. The sample records over 55,000 clones, approximately 87% being singletons. J is TRBJ2-2 and V is TRBV5-4, with 7 bases aligning to TRBD2. This specimen consisted of unstimulated CD4+ T cells sorted from spleen or lymph node cells, obtained before transplant. This TCR was sampled from a human donor who was the organ donor for an intestinal transplant. The CDR3 DNA sequence: TGTGCCAGCAGCTTTCCGGGACTAACGACCGGGGAGCTGTTTTTT. It specifies CASSFPGLTTGELFF.